This T cell receptor beta chain was recovered during a study of cytomegalovirus exposure and HLA in healthy donors. Study overall: Counted in an early data release were about 86 million unique TCRs from HLA-typed donors.

Study outcomes and limitations: The classifier was said to identify cytomegalovirus status with high specificity and sensitivity. The presence/absence work took it that sequencing depth was about the same across donors.

This clone is medium-sized within its sample. What it recognizes is unknown. A multiplex PCR was run with 60 Vbeta primers and 13 Jbeta primers. In the original processing: As a later analysis found, there were 80 million to 90 million unique TCR beta chains, of which about 10 million were shared. Some clones are missing from TCRdb's copy, which holds only in-frame ones; the method was immunoSEQ multiplex PCR. V and J calls and clone size are copied from that table; D and trimming were computed from the DNA. Of 75,000 to 100,000 clones in the sample, around three quarters were seen once. The CDR3 extends over 16 amino acids. V was clipped by 3 bases and J by 4 bases, with 15 bases between them. Germline V gene data show CDR1 as MGHRA and CDR2 as YSYEKL.

The receptor was isolated from a man aged 25-40 years in good health and CMV-seronegative. This rearrangement joins TRBV4-1 to TRBJ1-4; possible D gene TRBD1, 6 bases. The specimen was PBMCs. The CDR3 DNA is TGCGCCAGCAGCCAGTCTCTACAGGGAGTTAATGAAAAACTGTTTTTT. As protein: CASSQSLQGVNEKLFF.